This paragraph reports one TCR beta chain. The CDR3 totals 13 residues. The germline V gene encodes CDR1 MDHEN and CDR2 SYDVKM. Trimming stripped 2 bases from V and 5 bases from J, with 7 bases between. Profiled with immunoSEQ multiplex PCR; TCRdb holds only in-frame clones, not every one. The sample holds 600,000 or so clones, 85% to 95% seen once. These data come from a study of shared clonotypes between healthy human individuals. Naive CD8 cells lacked CD45RO and underwent positive selection for CCR7, leaving out terminally differentiated effector memory CD45RA+ cells. V and J are TRBV28 and TRBJ2-1, with D hard to call. This clonotype was sampled from a woman younger than 45 in good health. Sequencing was carried out using naive CD8+ T cells sorted from blood. The CDR3 DNA sequence: TGTGCCAGCAGTTTAATGAGGCACAATGAGCAGTTCTTC. Protein: CASSLMRHNEQFF.